The 25 T cell receptor beta chains reported below all come from one sample, sequenced in a study of blood T cell repertoires in COVID-19. Method: immunoSEQ multiplex PCR; TCRdb's copy keeps in-frame clones and lacks some. The sample lists about 120,000 clones, over 65% occurring once. The specimen was peripheral blood. Receptor source: a man aged 55 to 70 with acute or convalescent COVID-19.

This sequence joins TRBV7-9 and TRBJ2-6; D might be TRBD2 (6 bases). The CDR3 length is 16 residues. Trimming removed 5 bases at V and 1 base at J, with 12 bases between. Per the germline V gene, CDR1 is SEHNR and CDR2 is FQNEAQ (reference sequence). The CDR3 sequence: CASSPRDSSGANVLTF. CDR3 bases: TGTGCCAGCAGCCCCCGGGACTCTTCTGGGGCCAACGTCCTGACTTTC.

The V gene is TRBV7-2, the J gene TRBJ2-1, with 8 positions matching TRBD1. The CDR3 contains 14 residues. After removal of 5 bases from V and 7 bases from J, the junction contained 7 bases not matched to a gene. Germline V CDR1 and CDR2: SGHTA, FQGNSA. Written as DNA, the CDR3 is TGTGCCAGCAGCCCATCCTGGGACAGGAATGAGCAGTTCTTC. Protein product: CASSPSWDRNEQFF.

This rearrangement joins TRBV10-3 to TRBJ2-3; 8 bases agree with TRBD2. The V and J ends lost 2 bases and 4 bases, in that order; junction bases with no gene match: 8. The CDR3 is made up of 16 amino acids. Germline V gene data show CDR1 as ENHRY and CDR2 as SYGVKD. CDR3 region: CAISEGSSGLSDTQYF. The CDR3 nucleotides are TGTGCCATCAGTGAGGGGTCTAGCGGGCTATCAGATACGCAGTATTTT.

The chain couples TRBV2 to TRBJ2-1, with D perhaps matching TRBD2 (7 bases). Per germline, CDR1 SNHLY and CDR2 FYNNEI. V gave up 0 bases and J gave up 4 bases, with 22 bases separating them. The CDR3 spans 19 residues. CDR3 protein: CASSEALGGGTSRYNEQFF. The CDR3 nucleotides are TGTGCCAGCAGTGAAGCGCTAGGGGGGGGAACTAGCCGTTACAATGAGCAGTTCTTC.

V and J are TRBV11-3 and TRBJ2-7; D gene uncertain. The CDR3 runs 12 residues. The V end lost 4 bases, the J end lost 0 bases, and 4 bases lay between the germline ends. CDR1 and CDR2 from the germline V gene are SGHNT and YENEEA. The CDR3 nucleotides are TGTGCCAGCAGCTCGAGCTCCTACGAGCAGTACTTC. This gives the protein CASSSSSYEQYF.

V gene TRBV6-5 combines with J gene TRBJ1-4; 7 bases line up with TRBD1. The CDR3 runs 14 residues. V lost 7 bases to trimming and J lost 8 bases; unmatched junction nucleotides: 10. Germline CDR1 MNHEY, CDR2 SVGAGI. The CDR3: CASTKNQGGEKLFF. In DNA form, the CDR3 reads TGTGCCAGCACCAAAAACCAGGGGGGAGAAAAACTGTTTTTT.

The chain recombines TRBV19 with TRBJ1-2; 7 nucleotides align to TRBD1. The V segment lost 5 bases and the J segment 3 bases; nucleotides outside the gene matches: 3. Germline values: CDR1 LNHDA, CDR2 SQIVND (reference sequence). The CDR3 has 13 amino acids. CDR3 in amino acids: CASSEQGDYGYTF. The CDR3 bases are TGTGCCAGTAGTGAGCAGGGGGACTATGGCTACACCTTC.

This clone has a handful of counts. The rearrangement links TRBV13 to TRBJ2-3; TRBD2 matches at 10 bases. With 3 bases clipped from V and 1 base from J, the junction kept 1 base outside the gene matches. The CDR3 has 15 residues. Germline V gene lookup returns CDR1 PRHDT and CDR2 FYEKMQ (reference sequence). For the CDR3, the DNA is TGTGCCAGCAGCTTCGGGACTAGCGGCACAGATACGCAGTATTTT. This sequence encodes CASSFGTSGTDTQYF.

The V call is TRBV19, the J call TRBJ1-5, with 9 bases that match TRBD1. The CDR3 runs to 17 residues. The germline V gene encodes CDR1 LNHDA and CDR2 SQIVND (reference sequence). The J segment lost 2 bases and the V segment lost 7 bases, leaving 12 bases of the junction unmatched. CDR3: CASTPWATGGGNQPQHF. The DNA of the CDR3 is TGTGCCAGTACCCCCTGGGCCACAGGGGGCGGCAATCAGCCCCAGCATTTT.

The rearrangement uses TRBV9 and TRBJ2-3, with D uncertain. Trimming cost V 3 bases and J 2 bases, with 16 bases left between them. Germline-derived CDR1 and CDR2 are SGDLS and YYNGEE. CDR3 length: 16 amino acids. The CDR3 DNA reads as TGTGCCAGCAGCGCCCCGATCAGACATCCCACAGATACGCAGTATTTT. Translated, it gives CASSAPIRHPTDTQYF.

This chain uses TRBV29-1 with TRBJ2-1; the D gene is possibly TRBD2 (7 bases). The CDR3 length is 16 residues. Germline V gene sequence: CDR1 SQVTM, CDR2 ANQGSEA. V was clipped by 3 bases and J by 4 bases, with 19 bases between them. The DNA of the CDR3 is TGCAGCGTTGAGGGGGGGGCCGGGAATAGGTACAATGAGCAGTTCTTC. Protein: CSVEGGAGNRYNEQFF.

The J gene is TRBJ2-1, the V gene TRBV11-2; possibly TRBD2 for D (6 bases). CDR3 length: 13 residues. V shed 10 bases and J shed 12 bases, with 22 bases lying between them. Germline CDR1 and CDR2: SGHAT and FQNNGV. The CDR3 reads CATAGVTGEVQFF. In DNA, the CDR3 is TGTGCCACCGCCGGGGTAACGGGAGAGGTGCAGTTCTTC.

The gene calls are TRBV18 and TRBJ2-3, with 7 bases matching TRBD2. Losses at the gene ends were 3 bases for V and 4 bases for J; bases not matched to a gene: 7. The CDR3 has 15 residues. Per germline, CDR1 KGHSH and CDR2 LQKENI. The CDR3 coding sequence is TGTGCCAGCTCACCGCGCGGCGGGAGTGCAGATACGCAGTATTTT. Amino acid sequence: CASSPRGGSADTQYF.

The chain has TRBV2 and TRBJ2-3, with 11 bases that match TRBD2. Germline V gene sequence: CDR1 SNHLY, CDR2 FYNNEI. With V trimmed by 6 bases and J by 3 bases, 8 bases remained unmatched. This CDR3 is 16 amino acids long. CDR3 nucleotides: TGTGCCAGCAGCCTACTAGCGGGAGTAGGTACAGATACGCAGTATTTT. Amino acids: CASSLLAGVGTDTQYF.

This chain joins TRBV5-4 and TRBJ2-1, with 11 bases identical to TRBD2. The CDR3 extends over 16 amino acids. The V gene end was trimmed by 0 bases and the J gene end by 3 bases; junction bases not matched to a gene: 2. Germline loops: CDR1 SGHNT, CDR2 YYREEE (reference sequence). This CDR3 is CASSLGGTSGYNEQFF. CDR3 DNA: TGTGCCAGCAGCTTGGGTGGGACTAGCGGCTACAATGAGCAGTTCTTC.

J is TRBJ2-2 and V is TRBV28, with 11 bases aligning to TRBD2. CDR1 and CDR2 (germline): MDHEN, SYDVKM. The V segment lost 3 bases and the J segment 7 bases; nucleotides outside the gene matches: 7. The CDR3 length is 16 residues. DNA for the CDR3: TGTGCCAGCAGTTTCGAGACTAGCGGGATGAACGGGGAGCTGTTTTTT. Its translation is CASSFETSGMNGELFF.

CDR3 sequence (DNA): TGTGCCAGCAGCTTCCGACAGGGCACAGATACGCAGTATTTT. Its protein product is CASSFRQGTDTQYF. The chain uses TRBV5-6 and TRBJ2-3; possibly TRBD1 for D (6 bases). Per germline, CDR1 SGHDT and CDR2 YYEEEE. The length of the CDR3 is 14 residues. The ends were cut back, 2 bases at V and 1 base at J, with 8 bases in the middle.

V is TRBV6-5 and J is TRBJ1-1; D call uncertain. The CDR3 runs to 16 residues. Germline V gives CDR1 MNHEY, CDR2 SVGAGI. V was clipped by 0 bases and J by 2 bases, with 13 bases between them. CDR3 region: CASSYSMAGGNTEAFF. Here the CDR3 DNA reads TGTGCCAGCAGTTACTCGATGGCAGGAGGTAACACTGAAGCTTTCTTT.

This clone was recorded once. The rearrangement joins TRBV24-1 to TRBJ2-1, with 7 bases aligning to TRBD1. The CDR3 totals 18 residues. Trimming cost V 5 bases and J 8 bases; bases outside gene matches: 20. Germline V gives CDR1 KGHDR, CDR2 SFDVKD. The DNA for the CDR3 is TGTGCCACCAGTGGCCCCCGTCGGACAGGCGCATTAGTCGATGAGCAGTTCTTC. Translating gives CATSGPRRTGALVDEQFF.

This chain links TRBV28 with TRBJ1-2; 8 bases are shared with TRBD1. Germline trimming cut 7 bases from V and 4 bases from J; bases unmatched to any gene: 11. Germline V CDR1 and CDR2: MDHEN, SYDVKM. This CDR3 region has 15 residues. CDR3: CASTDRGKGGYGYTF. CDR3 bases: TGTGCCAGCACCGACAGGGGCAAGGGGGGCTATGGCTACACCTTC.

Turning to this clone: Relative to the germline gene, one junction end is altered; a read error may explain this. The chain employs TRBV7-9 and TRBJ2-7, with 9 nucleotides matching TRBD1. In germline, CDR1 is SEHNR, CDR2 FQNEAQ (reference sequence). This CDR3 is 14 amino acids long. The CDR3 region has the DNA TGTGCCAGCAGCGATCGGGACAGGGAATACGCGCAGTACTTC. Amino acid sequence: CASSDRDREYAQYF.

J is TRBJ2-1 and V is TRBV5-4; tentative D call: TRBD2 (6 bases). CDR3 size: 14 residues. V lost 0 bases and J lost 9, with 13 bases in between. The germline V gene has CDR1 SGHNT and CDR2 YYREEE (reference sequence). This CDR3 reads CASSLEGDLGEQFF. The CDR3 DNA reads as TGTGCCAGCAGCTTGGAAGGGGACTTAGGTGAGCAGTTCTTC.

The gene calls are TRBV5-8 and TRBJ1-4; maybe TRBD1 (5 bases). The CDR3 extends over 12 amino acids. Germline lookup yields CDR1 SGHTS and CDR2 YDEGEE. Trimming pared 5 bases from V and 7 bases from J, leaving 9 bases between. DNA of the CDR3: TGTGCCAGCAGGGAGCAGGGTGAAAAACTGTTTTTT. Residues: CASREQGEKLFF.

CDR3 protein: CSVEVTGNTEAFF. The CDR3 DNA is TGCAGCGTTGAAGTGACAGGGAACACTGAAGCTTTCTTT. The chain recombines TRBV29-1 with TRBJ1-1, with a possible D match to TRBD1 (6 bases). This CDR3 spans 13 amino acids. The V gene lost 1 base and the J gene lost 1 base, with 7 bases spanning the gap. The germline V gene has CDR1 SQVTM and CDR2 ANQGSEA.

The chain links TRBV13 to TRBJ2-2; D unresolved. The CDR3 covers 12 residues. V dropped 4 bases and J dropped 5 bases, with 5 bases sitting between them. The germline V gene has CDR1 PRHDT and CDR2 FYEKMQ (reference sequence). The CDR3 DNA sequence: TGTGCCAGCAGCTACGGTACCGGGGAGCTGTTTTTT. Translation: CASSYGTGELFF.